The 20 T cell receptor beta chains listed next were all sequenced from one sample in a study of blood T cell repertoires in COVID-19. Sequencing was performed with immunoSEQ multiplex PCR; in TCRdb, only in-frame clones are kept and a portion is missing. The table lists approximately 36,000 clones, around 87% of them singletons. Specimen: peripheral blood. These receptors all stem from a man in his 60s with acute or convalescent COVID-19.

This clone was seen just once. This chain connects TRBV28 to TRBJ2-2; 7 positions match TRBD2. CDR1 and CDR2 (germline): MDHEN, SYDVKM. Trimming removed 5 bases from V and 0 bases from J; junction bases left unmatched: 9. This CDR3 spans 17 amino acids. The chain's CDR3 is CASSLGGVAANTGELFF. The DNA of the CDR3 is TGTGCCAGCAGTCTTGGGGGGGTTGCTGCGAACACCGGGGAGCTGTTTTTT.

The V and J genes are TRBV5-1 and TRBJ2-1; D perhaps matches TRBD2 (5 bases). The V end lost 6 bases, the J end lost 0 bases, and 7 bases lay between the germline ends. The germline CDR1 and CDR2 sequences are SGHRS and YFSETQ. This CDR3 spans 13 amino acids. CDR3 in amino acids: CASTRDSYNEQFF. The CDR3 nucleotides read TGCGCCAGCACCCGGGACTCCTACAATGAGCAGTTCTTC.

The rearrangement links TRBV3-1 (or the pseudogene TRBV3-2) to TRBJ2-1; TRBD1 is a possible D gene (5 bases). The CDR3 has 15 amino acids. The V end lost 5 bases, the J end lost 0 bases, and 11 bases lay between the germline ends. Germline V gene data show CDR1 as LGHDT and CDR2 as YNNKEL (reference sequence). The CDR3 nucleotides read TGTGCCAGCAGCTCCCGACAGCTCTCCTACAATGAGCAGTTCTTC. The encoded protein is CASSSRQLSYNEQFF.

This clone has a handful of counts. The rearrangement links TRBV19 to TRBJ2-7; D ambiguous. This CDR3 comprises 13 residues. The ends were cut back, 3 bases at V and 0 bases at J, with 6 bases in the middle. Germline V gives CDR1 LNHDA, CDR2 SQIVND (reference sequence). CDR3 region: CASSITHSYEQYF. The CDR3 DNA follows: TGTGCCAGTAGTATCACACACTCCTACGAGCAGTACTTC.

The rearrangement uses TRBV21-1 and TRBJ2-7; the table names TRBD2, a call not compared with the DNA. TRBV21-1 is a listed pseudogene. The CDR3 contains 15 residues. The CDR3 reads CASSKGGLPPYEQYV. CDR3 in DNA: TGTGCCAGCAGCAAGGGAGGTCTCCCCCCCTACGAGCAGTACGTC.

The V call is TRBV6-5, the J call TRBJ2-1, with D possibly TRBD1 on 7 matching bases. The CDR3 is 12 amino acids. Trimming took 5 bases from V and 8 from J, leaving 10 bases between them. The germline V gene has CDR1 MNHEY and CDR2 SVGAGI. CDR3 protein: CASSPRGDEQFF. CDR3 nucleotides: TGTGCCAGCAGTCCCAGGGGGGATGAGCAGTTCTTC.

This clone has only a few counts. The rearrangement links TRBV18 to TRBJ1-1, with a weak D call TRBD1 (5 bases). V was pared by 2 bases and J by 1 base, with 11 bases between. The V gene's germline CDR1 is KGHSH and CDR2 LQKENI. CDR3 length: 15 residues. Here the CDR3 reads CASSPFRQGNTEAFF. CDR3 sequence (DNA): TGTGCCAGCTCACCATTCCGGCAGGGGAACACTGAAGCTTTCTTT.

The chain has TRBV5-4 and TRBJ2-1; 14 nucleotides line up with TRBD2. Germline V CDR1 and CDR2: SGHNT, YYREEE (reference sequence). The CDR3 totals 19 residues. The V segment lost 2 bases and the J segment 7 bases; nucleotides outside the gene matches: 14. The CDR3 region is CASSFLGTSGRGLVNEQFF. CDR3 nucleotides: TGTGCCAGCAGCTTTCTCGGGACTAGCGGGAGAGGCCTTGTTAATGAGCAGTTCTTC.

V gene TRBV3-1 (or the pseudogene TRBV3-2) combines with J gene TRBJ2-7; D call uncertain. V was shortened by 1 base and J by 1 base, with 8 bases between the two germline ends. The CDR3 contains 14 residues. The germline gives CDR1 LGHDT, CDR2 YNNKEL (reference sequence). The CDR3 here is CASSQVVGSYEQYF. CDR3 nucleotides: TGTGCCAGCAGCCAAGTTGTCGGGTCCTACGAGCAGTACTTC.

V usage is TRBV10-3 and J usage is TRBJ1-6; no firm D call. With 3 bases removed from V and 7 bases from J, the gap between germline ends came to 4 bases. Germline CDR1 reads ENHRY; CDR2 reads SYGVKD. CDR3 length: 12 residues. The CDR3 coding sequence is TGTGCCATCAGTGACCAAAATTCACCCCTCCACTTT. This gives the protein CAISDQNSPLHF.

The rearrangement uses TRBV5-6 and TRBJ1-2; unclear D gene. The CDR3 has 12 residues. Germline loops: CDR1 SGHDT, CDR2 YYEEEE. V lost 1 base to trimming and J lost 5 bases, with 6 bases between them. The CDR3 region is CASSLNSYGYTF. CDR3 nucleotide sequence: TGTGCCAGCAGCTTGAACAGTTATGGCTACACCTTC.

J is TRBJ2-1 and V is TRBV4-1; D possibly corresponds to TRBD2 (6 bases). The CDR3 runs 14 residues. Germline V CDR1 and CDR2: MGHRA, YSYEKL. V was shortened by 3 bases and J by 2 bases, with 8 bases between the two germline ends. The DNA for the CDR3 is TGCGCCAGCAGCCAGCGGGATGCCTACAATGAGCAGTTCTTC. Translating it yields CASSQRDAYNEQFF.

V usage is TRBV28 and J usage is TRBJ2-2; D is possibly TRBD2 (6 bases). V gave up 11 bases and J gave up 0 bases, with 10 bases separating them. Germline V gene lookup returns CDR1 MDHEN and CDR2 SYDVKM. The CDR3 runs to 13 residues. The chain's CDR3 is CALLAANTGELFF. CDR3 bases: TGTGCCTTATTAGCGGCGAACACCGGGGAGCTGTTTTTT.

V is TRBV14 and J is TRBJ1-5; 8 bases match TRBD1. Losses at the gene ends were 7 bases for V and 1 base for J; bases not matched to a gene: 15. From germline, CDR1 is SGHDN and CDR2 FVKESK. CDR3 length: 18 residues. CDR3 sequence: CASIRDRTYLISNQPQHF. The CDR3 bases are TGTGCCAGCATTCGGGACAGGACCTATCTGATCAGCAATCAGCCCCAGCATTTT.

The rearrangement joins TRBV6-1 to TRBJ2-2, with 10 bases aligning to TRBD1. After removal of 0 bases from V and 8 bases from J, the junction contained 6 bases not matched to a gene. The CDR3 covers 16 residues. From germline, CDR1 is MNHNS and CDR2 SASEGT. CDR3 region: CASSEASGTGVGELFF. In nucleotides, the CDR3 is TGTGCCAGCAGTGAAGCCTCCGGGACAGGGGTGGGGGAGCTGTTTTTT.

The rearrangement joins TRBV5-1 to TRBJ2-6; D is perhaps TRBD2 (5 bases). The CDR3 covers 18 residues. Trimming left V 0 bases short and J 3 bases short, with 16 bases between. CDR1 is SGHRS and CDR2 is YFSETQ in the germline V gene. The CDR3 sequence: CASSLVGLPGSGANVLTF. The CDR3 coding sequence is TGCGCCAGCAGCTTGGTAGGACTCCCGGGAAGTGGGGCCAACGTCCTGACTTTC.

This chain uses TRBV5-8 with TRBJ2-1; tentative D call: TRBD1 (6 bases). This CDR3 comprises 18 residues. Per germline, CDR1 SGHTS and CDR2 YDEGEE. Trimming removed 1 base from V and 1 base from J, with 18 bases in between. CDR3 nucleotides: TGTGCCAGCAGCTTGTGGGTTTTGGGGGCACGATCCTACAATGAGCAGTTCTTC. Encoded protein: CASSLWVLGARSYNEQFF.

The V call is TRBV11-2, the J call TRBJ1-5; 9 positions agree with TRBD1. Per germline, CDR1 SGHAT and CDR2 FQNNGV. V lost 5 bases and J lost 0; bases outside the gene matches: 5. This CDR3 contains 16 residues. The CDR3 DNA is TGTGCCAGCAGCCTCCGGACAGGGGTTAGCAATCAGCCCCAGCATTTT. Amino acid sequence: CASSLRTGVSNQPQHF.

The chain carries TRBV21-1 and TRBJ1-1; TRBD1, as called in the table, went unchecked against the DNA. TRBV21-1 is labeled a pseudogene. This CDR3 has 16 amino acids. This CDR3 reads CASSPPPRPSNTEAFF. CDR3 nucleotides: TGTGCCAGCAGCCCACCTCCCAGGCCCTCAAACACTGAAGCTTTCTTT.

This chain's CDR3 is CASSYGAGQFF. The CDR3 DNA follows: TGTGCCAGCAGTTACGGTGCGGGACAGTTCTTC. The chain couples TRBV6-6 to TRBJ2-1; a weak D match, TRBD2 (6 bases). Germline V CDR1 and CDR2: MNHNY, SVGAGI (reference sequence). The CDR3 contains 11 residues. The V and J ends lost 2 bases and 13 bases respectively, with 9 bases between them.